This is a list of T cell receptor beta chains from one sample in a study of cytomegalovirus exposure and HLA in healthy donors. Sequencing was performed with immunoSEQ multiplex PCR; in TCRdb, only in-frame clones are kept and a portion is missing. The sample shows about 360,000 clones, more than 80% of them seen only once. The sequencing input was PBMCs. The source of these receptors is a young woman in good health and CMV-seronegative. CDR3s include the opening cysteine and the closing phenylalanine or tryptophan. The order of the fields is J gene, V gene, CDR3 length, CDR3 protein.

J gene: TRBJ2-5; V gene: TRBV5-8; CDR3 length: 15; CDR3 protein: CASSLGLAGKETQYF
J gene: TRBJ2-3; V gene: TRBV10-1; CDR3 length: 16; CDR3 protein: CASSESRSQGPDTQYF
J gene: TRBJ1-1; V gene: TRBV19; CDR3 length: 15; CDR3 protein: CASSIFAIGGTEAFF
J gene: TRBJ2-6; V gene: TRBV28; CDR3 length: 16; CDR3 protein: CATAASLAPGANVLTF
J gene: TRBJ2-3; V gene: TRBV30; CDR3 length: 15; CDR3 protein: CAWTEVAGGGDTQYF
J gene: TRBJ2-1; V gene: TRBV28; CDR3 length: 17; CDR3 protein: CASSPPTGTRGVNEQFF
J gene: TRBJ1-1; V gene: TRBV18; CDR3 length: 14; CDR3 protein: CASSPGQRNTEAFF
J gene: TRBJ1-3; V gene: TRBV5-1; CDR3 length: 14; CDR3 protein: CASSPGLSGNTIYF
J gene: TRBJ2-7; V gene: TRBV7-9; CDR3 length: 16; CDR3 protein: CASSSRGTSGEDEQYF
J gene: TRBJ1-1; V gene: TRBV5-4; CDR3 length: 14; CDR3 protein: CASSPGQGSTEAFF
J gene: TRBJ1-2; V gene: TRBV5-1; CDR3 length: 16; CDR3 protein: CASSKIVGGRDYGYTF
J gene: TRBJ1-1; V gene: TRBV19; CDR3 length: 12; CDR3 protein: CASSIGRGEAFF
J gene: TRBJ2-7; V gene: TRBV18; CDR3 length: 15; CDR3 protein: CASSPPIGGKDKQYF
J gene: TRBJ2-1; V gene: TRBV9; CDR3 length: 16; CDR3 protein: CASSVSAGGGYNEQFF
J gene: TRBJ2-1; V gene: TRBV6-5; CDR3 length: 16; CDR3 protein: CASSSYGQGGYNEQFF
J gene: TRBJ2-1; V gene: TRBV27; CDR3 length: 13; CDR3 protein: CASSLQGKYGQFF
J gene: TRBJ1-4; V gene: TRBV4-2; CDR3 length: 17; CDR3 protein: CASSQDLGGETNEKLFF
J gene: TRBJ2-1; V gene: TRBV25-1; CDR3 length: 16; CDR3 protein: CASSRDKSSSYNEQFF
J gene: TRBJ2-3; V gene: TRBV7-7; CDR3 length: 13; CDR3 protein: CASSAGTGDTQYF
J gene: TRBJ2-1; V gene: TRBV6-5; CDR3 length: 14; CDR3 protein: CASSGGVSYNEQFF
J gene: TRBJ2-7; V gene: TRBV28; CDR3 length: 14; CDR3 protein: CASSFRLANHEQYF
J gene: TRBJ1-2; V gene: TRBV4-1; CDR3 length: 14; CDR3 protein: CASSQDTGPYGYTF
J gene: TRBJ1-2; V gene: TRBV28; CDR3 length: 12; CDR3 protein: CASSFPDYGYTF
J gene: TRBJ2-3; V gene: TRBV4-1; CDR3 length: 17; CDR3 protein: CASSQAYSASSTDTQYF
J gene: TRBJ1-2; V gene: TRBV4-1; CDR3 length: 14; CDR3 protein: CASSHRGRETGYTF
J gene: TRBJ2-1; V gene: TRBV7-3; CDR3 length: 13; CDR3 protein: CASSYGGSNEQFF
J gene: TRBJ2-1; V gene: TRBV4-2; CDR3 length: 16; CDR3 protein: CASSQAETGSSYEQFF
J gene: TRBJ1-2; V gene: TRBV7-9; CDR3 length: 14; CDR3 protein: CASSFFQSNYGYTF
J gene: TRBJ2-1; V gene: TRBV27; CDR3 length: 15; CDR3 protein: CASRTTGKSYNEQFF
J gene: TRBJ2-7; V gene: TRBV4-2; CDR3 length: 15; CDR3 protein: CASSQDRQGTDEQYF
J gene: TRBJ2-1; V gene: TRBV28; CDR3 length: 17; CDR3 protein: CASRTSGRGSSYNEQFF
J gene: TRBJ2-7; V gene: TRBV5-1; CDR3 length: 13; CDR3 protein: CASGRDSSLEQYF
J gene: TRBJ2-5; V gene: TRBV28; CDR3 length: 15; CDR3 protein: CASRGQGGSWETQYF
J gene: TRBJ2-2; V gene: TRBV19; CDR3 length: 14; CDR3 protein: CASSPQGAVGELFF
J gene: TRBJ1-5; V gene: TRBV28; CDR3 length: 13; CDR3 protein: CASSLASNQPQHF
J gene: TRBJ1-5; V gene: TRBV7-2; CDR3 length: 15; CDR3 protein: CASSLETGYNQPQHF
J gene: TRBJ2-1; V gene: TRBV2; CDR3 length: 14; CDR3 protein: CASSEAAYNNEQFF
J gene: TRBJ2-7; V gene: TRBV5-6; CDR3 length: 14; CDR3 protein: CASSLGGLTYEQYF
J gene: TRBJ2-2; V gene: TRBV19; CDR3 length: 16; CDR3 protein: CASSITRSRRTGELFF
J gene: TRBJ2-3; V gene: TRBV27; CDR3 length: 14; CDR3 protein: CASSLKARGYAQYF
J gene: TRBJ2-2; V gene: TRBV11-2; CDR3 length: 16; CDR3 protein: CASSPVGGSITGELFF
J gene: TRBJ2-3; V gene: TRBV6-1; CDR3 length: 14; CDR3 protein: CASSEVGAPDTQYF
J gene: TRBJ1-1; V gene: TRBV5-1; CDR3 length: 13; CDR3 protein: CASSWDSPREAFF